This T cell receptor (beta chain) was identified during a study of cytomegalovirus exposure and HLA in healthy donors. The CDR3 totals 15 residues. Germline CDR1 and CDR2: SGHTA and FQGNSA. PCR was performed using 60 Vbeta and 13 Jbeta primers. Clones were sequenced by immunoSEQ multiplex PCR, and TCRdb holds only the in-frame ones, with some missing. This sample has over 95,000 clones; approximately 80% occur once, and the top ten carry roughly 11%. For this clone: Its antigen is as yet unknown. An end of the junction does not agree with germline; a read error may underlie this.

These donors counted as nominally healthy when sampled, but unrecorded immune exposures were likely. General observations from the study: A later analysis reportedly identified an Asian-associated ancestry cluster as carrying fewer N-insertions than the roughly 700-donor mean. In an earlier analysis, most TCR beta V segments were productive about 87% or about 30% of the time.

V gene TRBV7-2 combines with J gene TRBJ2-6; D may be TRBD1 (5 bases). Material: PBMCs. The source of this sequence is a man aged 35-49 years in good health and CMV-seropositive. The CDR3 nucleotides are TGTGCCAGCACCCCCCCTTTAGCTGGGGCCAACGGCCTGACTTTC. Amino acid sequence: CASTPPLAGANGLTF.